These 2 T cell receptor beta chains originate from one sample sequenced in a study of T cell responses to AZD1222 COVID-19 vaccine. TCRdb's table, derived via immunoSEQ multiplex PCR, lists solely in-frame clones and lacks some. The sample carries 150,000 or so clones, 90% recorded once. Sample: peripheral blood, taken on day 0 of AZD1222 vaccination. The origin of the receptors is an adult in good health.

The chain combines TRBV6-5 with TRBJ2-1; TRBD1 agrees at 10 bases. V was pared by 10 bases and J by 8 bases, with 5 bases of the junction left unmatched. Germline V CDR1 and CDR2: MNHEY, SVGAGI. The CDR3 has 12 residues. In DNA, the CDR3 is TGTGCCACCAGACAGGGGGCATATGAGCAGTTCTTC. Translation gives CATRQGAYEQFF.

The J gene is TRBJ1-6, the V gene TRBV19; D is unresolved. The V gene's germline CDR1 is LNHDA and CDR2 SQIVND (reference sequence). V was trimmed by 5 bases and J by 4 bases, leaving 12 bases between them. This CDR3 is 15 amino acids long. The CDR3 sequence: CASSQEVIYNSPLHF. In nucleotides, the CDR3 is TGTGCCAGTAGTCAAGAGGTGATTTATAATTCACCCCTCCACTTT.